These T cell receptor beta chains were read from a single sample in a study of shared clonotypes between healthy human individuals. The table came from immunoSEQ multiplex PCR; TCRdb's copy has only in-frame clones and leaves some out. The data contain 1.4 million or so clones, 97% to 99% of them singletons. The sequenced sample was naive CD4+ T cells sorted from blood. Receptors originate from a man aged 25-45 years in good health. Both conserved end residues are part of each CDR3. A D gene is named only where the DNA matches it firmly. Clone size, where shown, is once, few, many, or a class for clones that have expanded.

CDR3 DNA	CDR3 protein	clone size	V gene	J gene	D gene
TGTGCCAGCAGCTTTAGAAGTTCCCCAGATACGCAGTATTTT	CASSFRSSPDTQYF	-	TRBV7-9	TRBJ2-3	-
TGTGCCAGCAGCGCTACGGGACACAGCTACGAGCAGTACTTC	CASSATGHSYEQYF	-	TRBV9	TRBJ2-7	-
TGCGCCAGCAGTCCGAACACAGATACGCAGTATTTT	CASSPNTDTQYF	-	TRBV10-1	TRBJ2-3	-
TGTGCCAGCAGCTTGGGAATGGACAGCCGGTACGAGCAGTACTTC	CASSLGMDSRYEQYF	-	TRBV5-4	TRBJ2-7	-
TGTGCCAGTAGTCTAGGGACAGGGGGCTACACCTTC	CASSLGTGGYTF	-	TRBV19	TRBJ1-2	TRBD1
TGTGCAAGTCGCTTAGACTCGGGACTAGTTTACAATGAGCAGTTCTTC	CASRLDSGLVYNEQFF	-	TRBV12-2	TRBJ2-1	-
TGTGCCAGCAGCTTTAGGGGGCTGGGGAATCAGCCCCAGCATTTT	CASSFRGLGNQPQHF	-	TRBV5-6	TRBJ1-5	TRBD1
TGTGCCAGCAGCAAGACAGGGGCAACTAATGAAAAACTGTTTTTT	CASSKTGATNEKLFF	-	TRBV7-2	TRBJ1-4	TRBD1
TGTGCCAGCAGCCCAGGACAGGGGAAGGAGACCCAGTACTTC	CASSPGQGKETQYF	-	TRBV9	TRBJ2-5	TRBD1
TGCGCCAGCAGTGAGCCCAGTCTCTCCTACGAGCAGTACTTC	CASSEPSLSYEQYF	-	TRBV10-2	TRBJ2-7	-
TGTGCCAGCAGCTTAGTCGGACTAACATACAATGAGCAGTTCTTC	CASSLVGLTYNEQFF	-	TRBV7-2	TRBJ2-1	-
TGTGCCAGCAGCCCACTAGCGGGAGTGAGCAATGAGCAGTTCTTC	CASSPLAGVSNEQFF	-	TRBV9	TRBJ2-1	TRBD2
TGCAGCGGCACCGGGACGTATAACACCGGGGAGCTGTTTTTT	CSGTGTYNTGELFF	-	TRBV29-1	TRBJ2-2	-
TGTGCCAGCAGCGAACAGCTGAACACTGAAGCTTTCTTT	CASSEQLNTEAFF	once	TRBV14	TRBJ1-1	-
TGCAGTGCTAGGTGGAACACTGAAGCTTTCTTT	CSARWNTEAFF	-	TRBV20-1	TRBJ1-1	-
TGCGCCAGCAGCATAGGACTAGCGGGGAATGAGCAGTTCTTC	CASSIGLAGNEQFF	-	TRBV5-1	TRBJ2-1	TRBD2
TGTGCCAGCTTATTCAGTAGACGAGATAGCAATCAGCCCCAGCATTTT	CASLFSRRDSNQPQHF	-	TRBV2	TRBJ1-5	-
TGTGCCAGCAGTTTAACGGGGAGATACGAGCAGTACTTC	CASSLTGRYEQYF	-	TRBV27	TRBJ2-7	-
TGTGCTAGCAGCAAGACGACAGGGGCCTACGAGCAGTACTTC	CASSKTTGAYEQYF	-	TRBV7-7	TRBJ2-7	TRBD1
TGTGCCAGTAGTATAACAGGGGGCACAGATACGCAGTATTTT	CASSITGGTDTQYF	once	TRBV19	TRBJ2-3	TRBD1
TGTGCCAGCAGCTCCCGAGGAGGCAATCAGCCCCAGCATTTT	CASSSRGGNQPQHF	-	TRBV7-3	TRBJ1-5	-
TGTGCCAGCAGGCGAGTAGCGGCCCTCAAGGGCGAGCAGTACTTC	CASRRVAALKGEQYF	once	TRBV6-5	TRBJ2-7	-
TGTGCCAGCAGCCAAGCGGCGGGTTTCCGGGAAAAACTGTTTTTT	CASSQAAGFREKLFF	-	TRBV4-2	TRBJ1-4	-
TGTGCCTGGAGTGTGTTGGGACTATCGATTCCGAACACTGAAGCTTTCTTT	CAWSVLGLSIPNTEAFF	-	TRBV30	TRBJ1-1	-
TGTGCCAGCAGCTTAGTACTAGCGGAGGACACAGATACGCAGTATTTT	CASSLVLAEDTDTQYF	-	TRBV11-3	TRBJ2-3	TRBD2
TGTGCCAGCAGTACGGCCCGACAGGGGGCGGACACTGAAGCTTTCTTT	CASSTARQGADTEAFF	-	TRBV6-6	TRBJ1-1	TRBD1
TGTGCCAGCAGCCGGGACATGCAAAGGAATCAGCCCCAGCATTTT	CASSRDMQRNQPQHF	-	TRBV2	TRBJ1-5	-
TGTGCCAGCAGCCCCCAAGGGACCTCTGGAAACACCATATATTTT	CASSPQGTSGNTIYF	-	TRBV7-2	TRBJ1-3	-
TGTGCCAGCAGCTTGGGGGTAGCGAGGAGAAATGAGCAGTTCTTC	CASSLGVARRNEQFF	-	TRBV7-3	TRBJ2-1	-
TGCAGCTCCGTGGGAGCGGGAGGGTCTTACAATGAGCAGTTCTTC	CSSVGAGGSYNEQFF	-	TRBV29-1	TRBJ2-1	TRBD2
TGTGCCAGCAGCATCCAACCGGGACTATGGAATGAGCAGTTCTTC	CASSIQPGLWNEQFF	once	TRBV7-9	TRBJ2-1	TRBD2
TGTGCTAGGGACATCCATGGCGGGGAGCTGTTTTTT	CARDIHGGELFF	-	TRBV30	TRBJ2-2	-
TGTGCCAGCAGCCAAGGGCACTCATACAATGAGCAGTTCTTC	CASSQGHSYNEQFF	-	TRBV11-3	TRBJ2-1	-
TGTGCCAGCAGCTTTGGGCCCAAAGAGACCCAGTACTTC	CASSFGPKETQYF	-	TRBV7-3	TRBJ2-5	-
TGCGCCAGCAGCTTGGACAGGGGGCATACCGGGGAGCTGTTTTTT	CASSLDRGHTGELFF	-	TRBV5-1	TRBJ2-2	TRBD1
TGTGCCAGCAGTTACGGGGGGGCAACTAATGAAAAACTGTTTTTT	CASSYGGATNEKLFF	-	TRBV6-6	TRBJ1-4	-
TGCGCCAGCAGCGCCGGACAGCCTTACAATGAGCAGTTCTTC	CASSAGQPYNEQFF	-	TRBV5-1	TRBJ2-1	-
TGTGCCAGCAGCTCGACAGGGGCATCCTACGAGCAGTACTTC	CASSSTGASYEQYF	-	TRBV7-8	TRBJ2-7	TRBD1